This T cell receptor beta chain was recovered during a study of CD8+ T cells in alopecia areata. Study-level information: A regimen of oral tofacitinib, 5 to 10 mg twice daily, was given to treated patients.

Lesional scalp punch biopsies and peripheral blood came from alopecia areata patients. CDR1 is LNHDA, CDR2 SQIVND, per germline (reference sequence). J lost 1 base, V lost 6 bases, and 5 bases had no gene match. CDR3 length: 14 amino acids. RNA extraction was followed by reverse transcription into cDNA, which acted as the sequencing template. TCRdb's table, derived via immunoSEQ multiplex PCR, lists solely in-frame clones and lacks some. The data show around 65,000 clones, about half seen once. The TCR comes from a human donor with alopecia areata. The chain uses TRBV19 and TRBJ2-7, with 8 bases matching TRBD1. The sequencing here drew on CD8+ T cells sorted from blood, taken at week 0. In DNA, the CDR3 is TGTGCCAGTAGGACCGGGACAGGATCCTACGAGCAGTACTTC. Residues: CASRTGTGSYEQYF. The variable domain in full, completed from reference TRBV19 and TRBJ2-7, reads DGGITQSPKYLFRKEGQNVTLSCEQNLNHDAMYWYRQDPGQGLRLIYYSQIVNDFQKGDIAEGYSVSREKKESFPLTVTSAQKNPTAFYLCASRTGTGSYEQYFGPGTRLTVT.